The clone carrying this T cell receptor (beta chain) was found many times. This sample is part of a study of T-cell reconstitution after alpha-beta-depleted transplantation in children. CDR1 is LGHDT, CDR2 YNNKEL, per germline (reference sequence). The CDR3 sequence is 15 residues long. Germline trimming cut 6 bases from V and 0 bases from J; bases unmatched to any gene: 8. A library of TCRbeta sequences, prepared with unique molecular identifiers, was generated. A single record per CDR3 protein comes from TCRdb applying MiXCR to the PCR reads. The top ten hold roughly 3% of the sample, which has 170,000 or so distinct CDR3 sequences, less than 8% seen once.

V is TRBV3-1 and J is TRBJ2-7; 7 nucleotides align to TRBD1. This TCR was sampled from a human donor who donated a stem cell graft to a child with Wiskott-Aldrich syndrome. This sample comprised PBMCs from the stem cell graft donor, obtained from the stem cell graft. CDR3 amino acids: CASSRDRLNSYEQYF. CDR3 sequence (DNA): TGTGCCAGCAGTCGGGACAGACTCAACTCCTACGAGCAGTACTTC.